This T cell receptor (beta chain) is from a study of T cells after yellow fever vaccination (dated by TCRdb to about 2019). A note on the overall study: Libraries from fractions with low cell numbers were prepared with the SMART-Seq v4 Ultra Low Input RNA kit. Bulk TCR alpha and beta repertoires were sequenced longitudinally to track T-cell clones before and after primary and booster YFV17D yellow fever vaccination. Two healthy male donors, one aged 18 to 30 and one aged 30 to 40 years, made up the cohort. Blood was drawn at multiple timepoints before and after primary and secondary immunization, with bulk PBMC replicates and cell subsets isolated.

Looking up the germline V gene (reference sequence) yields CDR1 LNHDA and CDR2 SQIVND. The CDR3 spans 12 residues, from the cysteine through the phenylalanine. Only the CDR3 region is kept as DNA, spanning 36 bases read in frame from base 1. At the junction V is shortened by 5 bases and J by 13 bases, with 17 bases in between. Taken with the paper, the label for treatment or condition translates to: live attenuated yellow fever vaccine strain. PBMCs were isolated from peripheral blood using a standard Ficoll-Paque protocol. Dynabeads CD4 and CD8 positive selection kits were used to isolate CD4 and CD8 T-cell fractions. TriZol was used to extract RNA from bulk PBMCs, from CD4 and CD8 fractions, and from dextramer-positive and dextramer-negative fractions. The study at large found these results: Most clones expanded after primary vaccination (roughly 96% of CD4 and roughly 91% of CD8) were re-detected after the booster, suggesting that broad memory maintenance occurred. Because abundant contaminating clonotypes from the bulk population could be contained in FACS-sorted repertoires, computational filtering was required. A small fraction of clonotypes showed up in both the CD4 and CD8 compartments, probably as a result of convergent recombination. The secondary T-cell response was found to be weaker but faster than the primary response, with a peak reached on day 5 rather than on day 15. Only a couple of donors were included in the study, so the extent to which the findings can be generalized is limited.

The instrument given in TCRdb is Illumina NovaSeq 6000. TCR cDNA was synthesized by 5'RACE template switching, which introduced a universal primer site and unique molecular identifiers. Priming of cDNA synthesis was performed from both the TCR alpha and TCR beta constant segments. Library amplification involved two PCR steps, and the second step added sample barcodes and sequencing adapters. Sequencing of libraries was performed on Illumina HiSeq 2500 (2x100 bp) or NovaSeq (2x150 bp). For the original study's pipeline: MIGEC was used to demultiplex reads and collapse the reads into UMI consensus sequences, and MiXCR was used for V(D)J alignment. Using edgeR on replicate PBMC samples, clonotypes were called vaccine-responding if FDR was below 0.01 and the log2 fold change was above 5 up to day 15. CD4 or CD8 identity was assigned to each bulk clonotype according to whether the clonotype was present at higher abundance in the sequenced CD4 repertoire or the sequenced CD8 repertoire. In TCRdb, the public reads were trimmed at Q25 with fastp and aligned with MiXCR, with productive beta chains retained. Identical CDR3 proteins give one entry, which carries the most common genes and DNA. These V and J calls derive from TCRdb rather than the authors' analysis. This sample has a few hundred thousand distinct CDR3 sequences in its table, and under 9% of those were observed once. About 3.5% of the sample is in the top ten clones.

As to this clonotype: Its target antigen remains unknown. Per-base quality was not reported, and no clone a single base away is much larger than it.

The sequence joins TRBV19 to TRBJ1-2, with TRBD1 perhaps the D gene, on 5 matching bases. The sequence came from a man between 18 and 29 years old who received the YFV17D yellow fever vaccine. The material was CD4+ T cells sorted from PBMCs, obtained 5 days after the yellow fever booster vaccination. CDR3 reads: CASSVWGGDPTF. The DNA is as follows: TGTGCCAGTAGTGTCTGGGGCGGGGACCCCACCTTC.